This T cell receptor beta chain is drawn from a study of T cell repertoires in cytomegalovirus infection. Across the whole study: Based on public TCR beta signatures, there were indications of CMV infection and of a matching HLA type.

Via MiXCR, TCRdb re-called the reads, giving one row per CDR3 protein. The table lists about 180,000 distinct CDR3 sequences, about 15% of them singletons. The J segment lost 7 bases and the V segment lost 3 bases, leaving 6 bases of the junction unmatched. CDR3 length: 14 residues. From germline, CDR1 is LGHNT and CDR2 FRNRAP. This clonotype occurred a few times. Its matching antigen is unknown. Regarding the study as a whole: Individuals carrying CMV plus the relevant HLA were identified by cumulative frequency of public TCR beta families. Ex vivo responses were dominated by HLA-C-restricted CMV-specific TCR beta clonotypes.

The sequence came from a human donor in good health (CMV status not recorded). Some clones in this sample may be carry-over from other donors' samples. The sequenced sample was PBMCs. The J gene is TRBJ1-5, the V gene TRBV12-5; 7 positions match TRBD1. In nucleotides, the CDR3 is TGTGCTAGTGGTTTTTCAGGGGGAGGACAGCCCCAGCATTTT. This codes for CASGFSGGGQPQHF. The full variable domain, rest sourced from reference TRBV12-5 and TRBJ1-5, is DARVTQTPRHKVTEMGQEVTMRCQPILGHNTVFWYRQTMMQGLELLAYFRNRAPLDDSGMPKDRFSAEMPDATLATLKIQPSEPRDSAVYFCASGFSGGGQPQHFGDGTRLSIL.